These T cell receptor beta chains were read from a single sample in a study of T cell repertoires in cytomegalovirus infection. Which antigens these TCRs recognize remains unknown. MiXCR, run by TCRdb on the reads, gives a single entry per CDR3 protein. The top ten clones hold around 15% of a sample with approximately 910,000 distinct CDR3 sequences, around 32% of them seen once. The sequencing here drew on cultured CD8+ T cells from PBMCs, taken from culture after CMV antigen stimulation. The receptors here all came from a human donor in good health (CMV status not recorded). Some clones in this sample may be carry-over from other donors' samples. The CDR3 runs from the conserved cysteine through the conserved F or W. The D gene is left open where the match is weak. Clone size appears in some rows only: once, few, many, or a class for an expanded clone.

size | D | J | V | CDR3 | DNA
- | - | TRBJ2-5 | TRBV6-6 | CASSSKASEQETQYF | TGTGCCAGCAGTTCCAAGGCCAGTGAGCAAGAGACCCAGTACTTC
few | - | TRBJ2-6 | TRBV12-3/TRBV12-4 | CASSLARARRSGANVLTF | TGTGCCAGCAGTTTAGCGAGGGCCAGGAGGTCTGGGGCCAACGTCCTGACTTTC
- | - | TRBJ2-7 | TRBV11-3 | CASSLGVGPSYEQYF | TGTGCCAGCAGCTTAGGGGTGGGGCCCTCCTACGAGCAGTACTTC
- | - | TRBJ1-1 | TRBV4-2 | CASSQRVGGAEAFF | TGTGCCAGCAGCCAACGGGTGGGAGGAGCTGAAGCTTTCTTT
- | - | TRBJ2-1 | TRBV7-3 | CASKKGSSYNEQFF | TGTGCCAGCAAAAAAGGGAGCTCCTACAATGAGCAGTTCTTC
many | - | TRBJ2-3 | TRBV12-3/TRBV12-4 | CASSFSIPDRNSLDTQYF | TGTGCCAGCAGTTTCTCCATCCCCGACAGGAATTCTTTGGATACGCAGTATTTT
- | - | TRBJ1-3 | TRBV6-1 | CASSVSLARGNTIYF | TGTGCCAGCAGTGTCTCCTTGGCGAGGGGAAACACCATATATTTT
- | - | TRBJ2-1 | TRBV19 | CASSIVMDTYNEQFF | TGTGCCAGTAGTATAGTCATGGACACCTACAATGAGCAGTTCTTC
- | TRBD1 | TRBJ2-1 | TRBV3-1 | CASSQVRGTGNNEQFF | TGTGCCAGCAGCCAAGTGAGGGGGACAGGGAACAATGAGCAGTTCTTC
few | TRBD1 | TRBJ2-1 | TRBV19 | CASSPGQGLVNEQFF | TGTGCCAGCTCCCCGGGACAGGGATTGGTAAATGAGCAGTTCTTC
- | TRBD1 | TRBJ1-5 | TRBV10-3 | CAIGPGTGDQPQHF | TGTGCCATCGGTCCCGGGACAGGGGACCAGCCCCAGCATTTT
- | - | TRBJ2-1 | TRBV27 | CASSSIQGDEQFF | TGTGCCAGCAGTTCCATACAGGGTGATGAGCAGTTCTTC
- | - | TRBJ2-2 | TRBV12-3/TRBV12-4 | CASSPEFGFSANTGELFF | TGTGCCAGCAGCCCTGAATTCGGGTTCTCCGCGAACACCGGGGAGCTGTTTTTT
- | - | TRBJ2-3 | TRBV5-6 | CASSSVGEADTQYF | TGTGCCAGCAGCTCGGTTGGGGAGGCGGATACGCAGTATTTT
- | - | TRBJ1-5 | TRBV19 | CASSISGGQPQHF | TGTGCCAGTAGTATATCGGGCGGACAGCCCCAGCATTTT
once | - | TRBJ2-1 | TRBV7-2 | CASSLGLGPSPSYNEQFF | TGTGCCAGCAGCTTAGGTCTCGGGCCCTCCCCCTCCTACAATGAGCAGTTCTTC
- | - | TRBJ1-2 | TRBV6-6 | CASSYGATESYGYTF | TGTGCCAGCAGTTATGGTGCGACAGAGAGCTATGGCTACACCTTC
- | - | TRBJ1-2 | TRBV4-3 | CASSQGGENNYGYTF | TGCGCCAGCAGCCAAGGAGGAGAAAATAACTATGGCTACACCTTC